This section outlines one T cell receptor beta chain sequence together with its context. This specimen belongs to a study of cytomegalovirus exposure and HLA in healthy donors. The V gene end was trimmed by 8 bases and the J gene end by 6 bases; junction bases not matched to a gene: 7. The germline V gene has CDR1 MNHEY and CDR2 SVGAGI. The CDR3 has 14 amino acids. Vbeta (60) and Jbeta (13) primers were used in the PCR. TCRdb's copy holds only in-frame clones and misses some; the assay was immunoSEQ multiplex PCR. The clone table shows 80,000 or so clones, with the ten largest holding about 1.1%. This sequence joins TRBV6-5 and TRBJ2-1; 10 bases fit TRBD2. This clonotype was obtained from a young woman in good health and CMV-seronegative. The sequenced sample consisted of PBMCs. In nucleotides, the CDR3 is TGTGCCAGCTTCGCGAGCGGGGGGGCCAATGAGCAGTTCTTC. It translates to CASFASGGANEQFF.